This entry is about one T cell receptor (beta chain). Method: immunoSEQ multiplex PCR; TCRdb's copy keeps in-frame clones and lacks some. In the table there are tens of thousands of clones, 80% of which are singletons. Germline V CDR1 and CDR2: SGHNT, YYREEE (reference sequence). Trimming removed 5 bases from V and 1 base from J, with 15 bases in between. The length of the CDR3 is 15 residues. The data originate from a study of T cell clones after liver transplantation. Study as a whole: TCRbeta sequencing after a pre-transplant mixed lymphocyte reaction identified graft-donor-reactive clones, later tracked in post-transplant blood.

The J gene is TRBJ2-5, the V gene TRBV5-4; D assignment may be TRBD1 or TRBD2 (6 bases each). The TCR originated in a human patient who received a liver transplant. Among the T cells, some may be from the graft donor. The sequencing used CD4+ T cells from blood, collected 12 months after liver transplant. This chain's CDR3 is CASSFGGTSQETQYF. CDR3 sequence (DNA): TGTGCCAGCAGTTTCGGCGGGACATCCCAAGAGACCCAGTACTTC.